What follows are 25 T cell receptor beta chains derived from one specimen sequenced in a study of ipilimumab plus nivolumab after autologous stem cell transplantation. Generated by immunoSEQ multiplex PCR, the TCRdb table keeps only in-frame clones and is missing some. The repertoire includes around 23,000 clones, approximately 73% of them detected once, and 20% to 30% sits in the top ten. The source material was PBMCs, sampled in a trial of ipilimumab plus nivolumab as post-transplant consolidation. These receptors were collected from a male donor with diffuse large B-cell lymphoma.

This clone was found a few times. In DNA, the CDR3 is TGTGCCAGCCGCCAGAACACTGAAGCTTTCTTT. It yields the protein CASRQNTEAFF. The chain links TRBV2 to TRBJ1-1; no definite D call. Germline values: CDR1 SNHLY, CDR2 FYNNEI. Trimming took off 8 bases at V and 1 base at J, with 5 bases between the two ends. The CDR3 consists of 11 residues.

The chain combines TRBV6-1 with TRBJ1-5; D remains ambiguous. V was shortened by 4 bases and J by 0 bases, with 16 bases between the two germline ends. Germline V gives CDR1 MNHNS, CDR2 SASEGT. The CDR3 extends over 17 amino acids. The CDR3 bases are TGTGCCAGCAGTGCGACCGCGAGGAGGTATAGCAATCAGCCCCAGCATTTT. Translation gives CASSATARRYSNQPQHF.

The genes are TRBV5-1 and TRBJ2-3; tentatively, D is TRBD1 (5 bases). CDR1 and CDR2 (germline): SGHRS, YFSETQ. The CDR3 consists of 14 residues. Between the trimmed V and J ends, which lost 2 bases and 3 bases, there was a span of 10 bases. The CDR3 bases are TGCGCCAGCAGCTTTGGGGCAATGACAGATACGCAGTATTTT. Its translation: CASSFGAMTDTQYF.

V gene TRBV15 combines with J gene TRBJ2-3; 7 positions agree with TRBD2. The CDR3 runs to 18 residues. V was clipped by 5 bases and J by 3 bases; unmatched bases: 17. Germline V gene data show CDR1 as LNHNV and CDR2 as YYDKDF (reference sequence). In DNA form, the CDR3 reads TGTGCCACCAGCGGCCGGGAGGCGTGGATGGTTGGAACAGATACGCAGTATTTT. It codes for CATSGREAWMVGTDTQYF.

The CDR3 DNA reads TGTGCCAGCAGCGGATCTGAGACGGGCGGTTGGGCAGATACGCAGTATTTT. Translating gives CASSGSETGGWADTQYF. This sequence joins TRBV9 and TRBJ2-3, with D hard to call. The V gene's germline CDR1 is SGDLS and CDR2 YYNGEE. The V and J ends lost 3 bases and 4 bases respectively, with 21 bases between them. The CDR3 runs 17 residues.

V usage is TRBV9 and J usage is TRBJ2-7; 7 positions agree with TRBD1. The CDR3 loop spans 15 amino acids. J lost 5 bases, V lost 3 bases, and 11 bases had no gene match. Germline-derived CDR1 and CDR2 are SGDLS and YYNGEE. CDR3 sequence (DNA): TGTGCCAGCAGCGCGGTTCCGGGACAGTTTGACGAGCAGTACTTC. Protein sequence: CASSAVPGQFDEQYF.

The chain couples TRBV6-1 to TRBJ1-5; possibly TRBD1 for D (6 bases). CDR1 and CDR2 (germline): MNHNS, SASEGT. CDR3 length: 16 amino acids. V was pared by 2 bases and J by 3 bases, with 14 bases between. The CDR3 DNA sequence: TGTGCCAGCAGTGAACAGACGGGGGCCTTCAATCAGCCCCAGCATTTT. This codes for CASSEQTGAFNQPQHF.

This clone was seen a handful of times. This rearrangement joins TRBV5-4 to TRBJ1-1; 8 bases map to TRBD1. The V and J ends lost 3 bases and 1 base, in that order; junction bases with no gene match: 2. CDR1 and CDR2 from the germline V gene are SGHNT and YYREEE (reference sequence). This CDR3 has 14 amino acids. DNA of the CDR3: TGTGCCAGCAGCTCTGGACAGGGGAACACTGAAGCTTTCTTT. Translation gives CASSSGQGNTEAFF.

This clone appeared once. The V and J genes are TRBV19 and TRBJ1-4; 9 bases map to TRBD1. V lost 5 bases and J lost 8; bases outside the gene matches: 6. The CDR3 covers 14 residues. Germline V gene lookup returns CDR1 LNHDA and CDR2 SQIVND (reference sequence). Written as DNA, the CDR3 is TGTGCCAGTAGTTTCCGACAGGGGGGGGAAAAACTGTTTTTT. Translation gives CASSFRQGGEKLFF.

The DNA of the CDR3 is TGTGCCAGCACTTTCCCGGACAGACCTACCGGGGAGCTGTTTTTT. It translates to CASTFPDRPTGELFF. This chain joins TRBV7-9 and TRBJ2-2; TRBD1 is a possible D gene (6 bases). The CDR3 covers 15 residues. The germline V gene encodes CDR1 SEHNR and CDR2 FQNEAQ (reference sequence). The ends were cut back, 7 bases at V and 5 bases at J, with 17 bases in the middle.

The chain couples TRBV5-6 to TRBJ2-1; perhaps TRBD2 as D (6 bases). There are 13 residues in the CDR3. Trimming shortened V by 3 bases and J by 9 bases, and 13 bases separated the two germline ends. Germline assignment: CDR1 SGHDT and CDR2 YYEEEE. CDR3: CASSSRDSIEQFF. Written as DNA, the CDR3 is TGTGCCAGCAGCTCCCGGGACTCCATTGAGCAGTTCTTC.

The chain is built from TRBV7-3 and TRBJ2-1; no clear D gene. V was cut by 0 bases and J by 4 bases, with 4 bases left in between. The germline V gene encodes CDR1 SGHTA and CDR2 FQGTGA. The CDR3 loop spans 13 amino acids. CDR3 sequence (DNA): TGTGCCAGCAGCTTAACAGGATACAATGAGCAGTTCTTC. Translated, it gives CASSLTGYNEQFF.

The V call is TRBV29-1, the J call TRBJ1-2; D ambiguous. CDR3 size: 14 residues. The V end was cut by 0 bases, the J end by 7 bases, with 15 bases between. Germline CDR1 is SQVTM and CDR2 is ANQGSEA. This CDR3 is CSVEEEEGLSGYTF. As DNA, the CDR3 is TGCAGCGTTGAAGAGGAAGAGGGTTTAAGTGGCTACACCTTC.

This clone was recorded a few times. V is TRBV10-1 and J is TRBJ2-7; 12 bases align to TRBD2. Trimming at V came to 7 bases and at J to 2 bases, leaving 9 bases not matched to a gene. The CDR3 contains 16 residues. Germline values: CDR1 WNHNN, CDR2 SYGVQD (reference sequence). The CDR3 DNA follows: TGCGCCAGCAAGTCACTAGCGGGAGGCAGGCCCTACGAGCAGTACTTC. Amino acid sequence: CASKSLAGGRPYEQYF.

The table lists this clone with many counts. The V call is TRBV9, the J call TRBJ2-1; TRBD1 matches at 7 bases. The V gene's germline CDR1 is SGDLS and CDR2 YYNGEE. The CDR3 sequence is 15 residues long. The V gene end was trimmed by 0 bases and the J gene end by 7 bases; junction bases not matched to a gene: 7. The CDR3 sequence is CASSVAPDRFNEQFF. The CDR3 DNA follows: TGTGCCAGCAGCGTAGCTCCGGACAGGTTTAATGAGCAGTTCTTC. Filled out from reference TRBV9 and TRBJ2-1, the complete variable domain reads DSGVTQTPKHLITATGQRVTLRCSPRSGDLSVYWYQQSLDQGLQFLIQYYNGEERAKGNILERFSAQQFPDLHSELNLSSLELGDSALYFCASSVAPDRFNEQFFGPGTRLTVL.

The rearrangement uses TRBV21-1 and TRBJ2-5; whether TRBD2, the table's D call, matches the DNA was not checked. TRBV21-1 is flagged as a pseudogene. The CDR3 has 20 residues. CDR3 sequence: CASTNEKDGGTRGLKKTQYF. CDR3 coding DNA: TGTGCCAGCACCAACGAAAAGGATGGAGGGACCCGAGGGCTAAAAAAGACCCAGTACTTC.

This clone was observed once. V and J are TRBV9 and TRBJ2-2; 8 bases agree with TRBD1. Germline loops: CDR1 SGDLS, CDR2 YYNGEE. The CDR3 runs to 16 residues. J gave up 1 base and V 1 base, and 3 bases lay outside the gene matches. The CDR3 is CASSVIGTGNTGELFF. The CDR3 coding sequence is TGTGCCAGCAGCGTAATTGGGACAGGGAACACCGGGGAGCTGTTTTTT.

The rearrangement uses TRBV5-1 and TRBJ2-5; D ambiguous. This CDR3 spans 14 amino acids. Looked up from germline, CDR1 is SGHRS and CDR2 is YFSETQ. The V end was cut by 0 bases, the J end by 1 base, with 7 bases between. The CDR3 DNA follows: TGCGCCAGCAGCTTGGGTGCACTCCAAGAGACCCAGTACTTC. It codes for CASSLGALQETQYF.

V and J are TRBV2 and TRBJ1-2; 10 nucleotides match TRBD1. Germline V lookup: CDR1 SNHLY, CDR2 FYNNEI. V dropped 6 bases and J dropped 4; count of bases not matched to a gene: 2. The CDR3 length is 13 residues. The chain's CDR3 is CASRTGGPYGYTF. The DNA of the CDR3 is TGTGCCAGCAGGACAGGGGGCCCCTATGGCTACACCTTC. The full variable domain, completed using reference TRBV2 and TRBJ1-2, is EPEVTQTPSHQVTQMGQEVILRCVPISNHLYFYWYRQILGQKVEFLVSFYNNEISEKSEIFDDQFSVERPDGSNFTLKIRSTKLEDSAMYFCASRTGGPYGYTFGSGTRLTVV.

The chain is built from TRBV30 and TRBJ1-5; maybe TRBD1 (6 bases). V lost 1 base and J lost 5, with 9 bases in between. The CDR3 has 13 residues. Germline V lookup: CDR1 GTSNPN, CDR2 SVGIG (reference sequence). In nucleotides, the CDR3 is TGTGCCTGGAGTGGGGGGCCGGATCAGCCCCAGCATTTT. The encoded protein is CAWSGGPDQPQHF.

The V and J genes are TRBV14 and TRBJ2-5, with 12 bases aligning to TRBD2. The V gene's germline CDR1 is SGHDN and CDR2 FVKESK. This CDR3 has 15 amino acids. V trimming: 4 bases; J trimming: 5 bases; junction bases outside the gene matches: 5. The CDR3 is CASSPLAGGGETQYF. For the CDR3, the DNA is TGTGCCAGCAGCCCCCTAGCGGGAGGGGGCGAGACCCAGTACTTC. Full variable domain (outside the CDR3, taken from reference TRBV14 and TRBJ2-5): EAGVTQFPSHSVIEKGQTVTLRCDPISGHDNLYWYRRVMGKEIKFLLHFVKESKQDESGMPNNRFLAERTGGTYSTLKVQPAELEDSGVYFCASSPLAGGGETQYFGPGTRLLVL.

The V call is TRBV19, the J call TRBJ1-2; unclear D gene. Germline V CDR1 and CDR2: LNHDA, SQIVND (reference sequence). The V and J ends lost 6 bases and 4 bases respectively, with 18 bases between them. This CDR3 spans 15 amino acids. The CDR3 DNA reads as TGTGCCAGTAGGGAGAGGGCAGCCCCCCTCTATGGCTACACCTTC. Translated: CASRERAAPLYGYTF.

V gene TRBV7-2 combines with J gene TRBJ2-5, with TRBD2 identical over 9 bases. Trimming removed 1 base from V and 5 bases from J; junction bases left unmatched: 11. The CDR3 is 17 amino acids. Germline loops: CDR1 SGHTA, CDR2 FQGNSA. This CDR3 reads CASSLVGRGRAWETQYF. The CDR3 DNA reads as TGTGCCAGCAGCTTAGTTGGGCGCGGGAGGGCCTGGGAGACCCAGTACTTC. Together with reference TRBV7-2 and TRBJ2-5, the CDR3 gives the full variable domain: GAGVSQSPSNKVTEKGKDVELRCDPISGHTALYWYRQSLGQGLEFLIYFQGNSAPDKSGLPSDRFSAERTGGSVSTLTIQRTQQEDSAVYLCASSLVGRGRAWETQYFGPGTRLLVL.

This clone was seen a few times. The rearrangement uses TRBV5-1 and TRBJ1-1, with D tentatively TRBD1 (5 bases). Germline CDR1 SGHRS, CDR2 YFSETQ. Trimming shortened V by 0 bases and J by 1 base, and 10 bases separated the two germline ends. This CDR3 is 15 amino acids long. The CDR3 bases are TGCGCCAGCAGCTTGGTTCCAGGGACGAACACTGAAGCTTTCTTT. It is translated as CASSLVPGTNTEAFF.

The rearrangement joins TRBV11-2 to TRBJ2-3; D is uncertain. CDR1 is SGHAT and CDR2 is FQNNGV in the germline V gene. This CDR3 contains 14 residues. Trimming removed 2 bases from V and 7 bases from J, with 13 bases in between. CDR3 amino acids: CASSLFVGSNTQYF. DNA for the CDR3: TGTGCCAGCAGCTTATTTGTGGGTTCGAATACGCAGTATTTT.